This TCR beta chain was sequenced during a study of T cell responses to AZD1222 COVID-19 vaccine. Pooling was applied to second doses at about 4 or about 12 weeks. General study results and limits: Mostly white British, mostly female donors; authors suggested clonal diversity may be underestimated. After the peak T cell response, and only then, were repertoires sampled.

To note about this clone: Its antigen is unknown.

Profiled with immunoSEQ multiplex PCR; TCRdb holds only in-frame clones, not every one. The data hold over 55,000 clones, with approximately 83% observed a single time. The specimen comprised peripheral blood, sampled 28 days after the second AZD1222 dose. This receptor was taken from an adult who received the AZD1222 COVID-19 vaccine.

This CDR3 is CSVALVMNTEAFF. The CDR3 DNA reads TGCAGCGTTGCTCTAGTCATGAACACTGAAGCTTTCTTT. V and J are TRBV29-1 and TRBJ1-1; no clear D. Between the trimmed V and J ends, which lost 4 bases and 0 bases, there was a span of 9 bases. The germline gives CDR1 SQVTM, CDR2 ANQGSEA. The CDR3 spans 13 residues.